This T cell receptor (beta chain) derives from a study of STAT3 mutations in large granular lymphocyte leukemia. About the research overall: Canonical activating STAT3 mutations were detected in roughly half of the longitudinally sequenced T-LGLL patients. Study outcomes and limitations: In T-cell large granular lymphocyte leukemia, about half of patients showed multiple immunodominant subclonotypes.

V lost 3 bases to trimming and J lost 3 bases, with 8 bases between them. The CDR3 has 13 amino acids. The germline V gene encodes CDR1 KGHSH and CDR2 LQKENI. The data were produced by immunoSEQ multiplex PCR, yet TCRdb's version contains in-frame clones alone and is incomplete. The data show approximately 25,000 clones, with 94% seen just once and roughly 6.5% held by the top ten. Points on this clone: Antigen specificity is unknown.

Material: peripheral blood mononuclear cells. V and J are TRBV18 and TRBJ1-2; D is possibly TRBD1 (5 bases). The origin of this receptor is a middle-aged man with T-cell large granular lymphocyte leukemia. Some clones in this sample may be carry-over from other donors' samples. The CDR3 is CASSPETDYGYTF. CDR3 nucleotides: TGTGCCAGCTCACCGGAGACAGACTATGGCTACACCTTC.